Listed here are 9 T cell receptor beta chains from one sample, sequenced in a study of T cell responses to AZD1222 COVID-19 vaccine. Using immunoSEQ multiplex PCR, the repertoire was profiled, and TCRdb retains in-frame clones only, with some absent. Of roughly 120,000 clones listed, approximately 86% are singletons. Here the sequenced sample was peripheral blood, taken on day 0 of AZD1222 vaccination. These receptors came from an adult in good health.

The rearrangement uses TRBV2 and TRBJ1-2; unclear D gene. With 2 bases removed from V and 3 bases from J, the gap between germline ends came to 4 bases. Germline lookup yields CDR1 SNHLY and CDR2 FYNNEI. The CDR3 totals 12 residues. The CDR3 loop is CASSERHYGYTF. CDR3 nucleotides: TGTGCCAGCAGTGAAAGGCACTATGGCTACACCTTC.

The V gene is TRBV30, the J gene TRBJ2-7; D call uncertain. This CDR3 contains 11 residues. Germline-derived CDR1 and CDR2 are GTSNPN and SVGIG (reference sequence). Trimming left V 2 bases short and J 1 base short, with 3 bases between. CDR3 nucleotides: TGTGCCTGGAGTAGATCCTACGAGCAGTACTTC. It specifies CAWSRSYEQYF.

CDR3 nucleotide sequence: TGTGCCAGCAGCGTAAGCGGGAGGACCACAGATACGCAGTATTTT. It yields the protein CASSVSGRTTDTQYF. J is TRBJ2-3 and V is TRBV9; 9 bases are a match to TRBD2. The CDR3 is made up of 15 amino acids. V lost 1 base, J lost 2 bases, and 2 bases stayed unmatched. Germline values: CDR1 SGDLS, CDR2 YYNGEE.

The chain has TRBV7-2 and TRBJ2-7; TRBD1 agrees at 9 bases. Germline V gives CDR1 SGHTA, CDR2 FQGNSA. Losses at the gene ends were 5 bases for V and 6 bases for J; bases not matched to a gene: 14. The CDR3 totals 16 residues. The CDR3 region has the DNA TGTGCCAGCAGCCGTTTACCGGGACAGGGTAAGGGCGAGCAGTACTTC. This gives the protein CASSRLPGQGKGEQYF.

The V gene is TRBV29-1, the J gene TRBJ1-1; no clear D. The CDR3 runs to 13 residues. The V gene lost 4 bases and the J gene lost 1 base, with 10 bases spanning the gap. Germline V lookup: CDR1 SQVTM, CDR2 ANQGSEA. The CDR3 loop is CSVGVSQNTEAFF. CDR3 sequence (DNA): TGCAGCGTTGGGGTCAGCCAGAACACTGAAGCTTTCTTT.

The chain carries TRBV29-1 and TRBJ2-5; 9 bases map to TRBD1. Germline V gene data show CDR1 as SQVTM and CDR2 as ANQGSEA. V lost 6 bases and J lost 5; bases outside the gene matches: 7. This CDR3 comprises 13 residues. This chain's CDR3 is CSVGATGGETQYF. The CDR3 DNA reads TGCAGCGTCGGGGCGACAGGGGGGGAGACCCAGTACTTC.

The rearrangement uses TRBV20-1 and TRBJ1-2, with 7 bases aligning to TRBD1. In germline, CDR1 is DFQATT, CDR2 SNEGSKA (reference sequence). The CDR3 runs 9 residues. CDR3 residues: CRQGNGYTF. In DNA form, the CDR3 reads TGCAGACAGGGGAATGGCTACACCTTC.

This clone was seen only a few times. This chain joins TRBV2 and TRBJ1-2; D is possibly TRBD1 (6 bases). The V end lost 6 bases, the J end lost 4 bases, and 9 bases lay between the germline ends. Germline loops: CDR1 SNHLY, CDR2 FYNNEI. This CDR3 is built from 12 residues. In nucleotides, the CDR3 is TGTGCCAGCAGAGAGGGGGGCTATGGCTACACCTTC. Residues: CASREGGYGYTF.

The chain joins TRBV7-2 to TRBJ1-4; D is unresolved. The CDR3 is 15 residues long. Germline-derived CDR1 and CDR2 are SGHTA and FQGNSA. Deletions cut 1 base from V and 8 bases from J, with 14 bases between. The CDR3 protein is CASSLVYAGGEKLFF. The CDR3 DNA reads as TGTGCCAGCAGCTTAGTTTATGCCGGAGGAGAAAAACTGTTTTTT.